This T cell receptor (beta chain) was identified in a study of blood T cell repertoires in COVID-19. Overall study: From T cells, B-cell-depleted T cells, or PBMCs came the material, which was cDNA or gDNA.

In the authors' workflow: From reference gene primer amplification, estimates of nucleated cell counts were derived. Assay: immunoSEQ multiplex PCR; the TCRdb copy retains only in-frame clones and omits some. That table supplies the V and J calls and clone size; D and trimming were determined from the DNA. This sample has some 110,000 clones, with 65% to 75% found just once. Trimming removed 1 base from V and 0 bases from J; junction bases left unmatched: 6. The CDR3 sequence is 18 residues long. CDR1 is SGHVS and CDR2 is FQNEAQ in the germline V gene. The source is a human donor with acute or convalescent COVID-19. The donor label of this sample is uncertain. The gene calls are TRBV7-8 and TRBJ1-6; 7 bases line up with TRBD1. Sequenced sample: peripheral blood. This CDR3 reads CASSLDPTGSSYNSPLHF. CDR3 in DNA: TGTGCCAGCAGCTTAGACCCGACAGGGAGCTCCTATAATTCACCCCTCCACTTT.